The entry below describes one T cell receptor (beta chain). Clones were sequenced by immunoSEQ multiplex PCR, and TCRdb holds only the in-frame ones, with some missing. The sample carries some 25,000 clones, 75% to 90% recorded once. The germline gives CDR1 MNHEY, CDR2 SVGEGT. Trimming removed 2 bases from V and 1 base from J, with 14 bases in between. This CDR3 comprises 16 residues. This record comes from a study of control samples from healthy donors and cancer patients. The receptor comes from a man aged 60-69 years with colorectal cancer. The rearrangement uses TRBV6-2 or TRBV6-3 and TRBJ1-1; possible D gene TRBD1, 5 bases. The sample was PBMCs. CDR3 sequence reads: CASSYVRGRTNTEAFF. DNA for the CDR3: TGTGCCAGCAGTTACGTTCGGGGACGGACGAACACTGAAGCTTTCTTT.